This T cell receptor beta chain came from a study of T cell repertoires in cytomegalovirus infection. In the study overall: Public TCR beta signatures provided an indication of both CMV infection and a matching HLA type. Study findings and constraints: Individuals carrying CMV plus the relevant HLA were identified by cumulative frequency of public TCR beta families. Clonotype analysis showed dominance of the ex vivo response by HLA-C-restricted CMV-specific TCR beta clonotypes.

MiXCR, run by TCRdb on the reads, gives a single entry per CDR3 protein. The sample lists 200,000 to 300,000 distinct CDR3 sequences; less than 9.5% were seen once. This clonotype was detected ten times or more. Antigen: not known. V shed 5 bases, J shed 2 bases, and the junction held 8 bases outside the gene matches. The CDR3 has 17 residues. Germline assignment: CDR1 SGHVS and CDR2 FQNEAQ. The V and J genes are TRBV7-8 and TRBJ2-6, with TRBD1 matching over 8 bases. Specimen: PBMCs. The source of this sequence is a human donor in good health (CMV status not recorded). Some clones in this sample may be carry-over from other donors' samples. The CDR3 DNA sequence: TGTGCCAGCAGCGCCGGACAGGGTTATGCTGGGGCCAACGTCCTGACTTTC. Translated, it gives CASSAGQGYAGANVLTF.